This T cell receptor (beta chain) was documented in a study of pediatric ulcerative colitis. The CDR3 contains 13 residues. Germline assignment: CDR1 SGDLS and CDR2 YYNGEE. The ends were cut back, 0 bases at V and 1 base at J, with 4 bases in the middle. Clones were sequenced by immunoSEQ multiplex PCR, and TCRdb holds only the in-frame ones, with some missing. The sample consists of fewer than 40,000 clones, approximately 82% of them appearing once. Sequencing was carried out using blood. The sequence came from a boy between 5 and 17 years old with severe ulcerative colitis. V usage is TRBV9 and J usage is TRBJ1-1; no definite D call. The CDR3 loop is CASSVVTNTEAFF. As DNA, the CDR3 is TGTGCCAGCAGCGTAGTTACGAACACTGAAGCTTTCTTT.